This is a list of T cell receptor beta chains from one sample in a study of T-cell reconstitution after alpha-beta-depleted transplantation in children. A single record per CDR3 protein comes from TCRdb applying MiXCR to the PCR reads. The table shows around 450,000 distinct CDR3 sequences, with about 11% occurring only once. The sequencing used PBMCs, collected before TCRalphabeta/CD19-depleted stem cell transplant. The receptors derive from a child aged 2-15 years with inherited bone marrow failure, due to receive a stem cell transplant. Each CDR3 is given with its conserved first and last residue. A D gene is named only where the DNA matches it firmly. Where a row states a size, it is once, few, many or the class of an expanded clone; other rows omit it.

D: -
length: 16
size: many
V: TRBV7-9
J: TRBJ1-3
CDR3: CASSLAYFSPGNTIYF
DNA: TGTGCCAGCAGCTTAGCCTATTTCTCCCCTGGAAACACCATATATTTT

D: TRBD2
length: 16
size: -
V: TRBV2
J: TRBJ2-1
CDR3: CASSDRREGFYNEQFF
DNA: TGTGCCAGCAGTGATAGGCGGGAGGGTTTCTACAATGAGCAGTTCTTC

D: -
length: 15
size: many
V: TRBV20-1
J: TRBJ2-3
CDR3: CSARDETSSTDTQYF
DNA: TGCAGTGCTAGAGACGAGACGTCCAGCACAGATACGCAGTATTTT

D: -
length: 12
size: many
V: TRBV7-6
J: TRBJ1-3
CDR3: CASSPHGNTIYF
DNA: TGTGCCAGCAGCCCCCATGGAAACACCATATATTTT

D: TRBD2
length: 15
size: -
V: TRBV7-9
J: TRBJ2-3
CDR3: CASSIGLAGGDTQYF
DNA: TGTGCCAGCAGCATCGGACTAGCGGGAGGAGATACGCAGTATTTT

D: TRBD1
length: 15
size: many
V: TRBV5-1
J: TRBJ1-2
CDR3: CASSRNRGPNYGYTF
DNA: TGCGCCAGCAGCCGGAACAGGGGGCCTAACTATGGCTACACCTTC

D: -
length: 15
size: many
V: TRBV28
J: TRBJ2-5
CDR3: CASSLPGPPQETQYF
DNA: TGTGCCAGCAGTTTACCCGGACCCCCCCAAGAGACCCAGTACTTC

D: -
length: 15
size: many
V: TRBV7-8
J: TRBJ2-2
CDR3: CASSQTGRNTGELFF
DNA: TGTGCCAGCAGCCAAACAGGGAGGAACACCGGGGAGCTGTTTTTT

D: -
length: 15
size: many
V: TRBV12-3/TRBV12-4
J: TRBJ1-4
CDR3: CASSLYLGAREKLFF
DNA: TGTGCCAGCAGTTTATATCTGGGGGCGCGTGAAAAACTGTTTTTT

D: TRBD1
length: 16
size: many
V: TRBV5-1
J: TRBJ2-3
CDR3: CASSLLGQGSTDTQYF
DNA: TGCGCCAGCAGCTTGTTAGGACAGGGGAGCACAGATACGCAGTATTTT

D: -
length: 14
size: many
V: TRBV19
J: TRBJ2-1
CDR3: CASSIWLANNEQFF
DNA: TGTGCCAGTAGTATTTGGCTAGCGAACAATGAGCAGTTCTTC

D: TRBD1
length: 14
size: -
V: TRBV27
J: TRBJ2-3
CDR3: CASRRATGEDTQYF
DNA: TGTGCCAGCAGGCGCGCCACAGGGGAAGATACGCAGTATTTT

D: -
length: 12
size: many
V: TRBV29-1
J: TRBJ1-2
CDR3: CSVEGGGEGYTF
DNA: TGCAGCGTTGAAGGGGGGGGTGAAGGCTACACCTTC

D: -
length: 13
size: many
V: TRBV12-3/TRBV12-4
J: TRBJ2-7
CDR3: CASSFLPFYEQYF
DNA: TGTGCCAGCAGTTTTCTTCCGTTTTACGAGCAGTACTTC

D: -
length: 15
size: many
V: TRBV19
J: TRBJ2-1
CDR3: CASKVGESSYNEQFF
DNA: TGTGCCAGTAAGGTAGGGGAGTCCTCCTACAATGAGCAGTTCTTC

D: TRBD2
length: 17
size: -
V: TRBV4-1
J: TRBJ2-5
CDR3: CASSQDGLAGDGETQYF
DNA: TGCGCCAGCAGCCAAGATGGGCTAGCGGGAGATGGGGAGACCCAGTACTTC

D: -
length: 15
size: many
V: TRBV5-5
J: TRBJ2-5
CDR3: CASSPFGNFQETQYF
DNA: TGTGCCAGCAGCCCCTTCGGAAACTTTCAAGAGACCCAGTACTTC

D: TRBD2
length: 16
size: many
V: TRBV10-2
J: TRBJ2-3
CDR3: CASRAGTSSSRDTQYF
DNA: TGCGCCAGCAGGGCCGGGACTAGTTCCTCTAGGGATACGCAGTATTTT

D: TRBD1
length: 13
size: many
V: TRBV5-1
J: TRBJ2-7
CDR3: CASSSQGAHEQYF
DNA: TGCGCCAGCAGCTCACAGGGGGCCCACGAGCAGTACTTC

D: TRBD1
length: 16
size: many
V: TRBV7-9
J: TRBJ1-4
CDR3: CASSLPTDREGEKLFF
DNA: TGTGCCAGCAGCTTACCGACGGACAGGGAGGGTGAAAAACTGTTTTTT

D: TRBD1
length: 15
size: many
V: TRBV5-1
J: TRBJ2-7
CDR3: CASSLVGQVGYEQYF
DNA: TGCGCCAGCAGCTTGGTGGGACAGGTCGGCTACGAGCAGTACTTC

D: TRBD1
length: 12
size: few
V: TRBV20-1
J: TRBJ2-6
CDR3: CDRGPGANVLTF
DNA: TGCGACAGGGGACCCGGGGCCAACGTCCTGACTTTC

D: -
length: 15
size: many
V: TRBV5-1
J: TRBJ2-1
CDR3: CASSLFPLAYNEQFF
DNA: TGCGCCAGCAGCTTGTTTCCACTAGCCTACAATGAGCAGTTCTTC

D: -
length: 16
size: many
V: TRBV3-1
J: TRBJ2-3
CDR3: CASSQESGGSTDTQYF
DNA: TGTGCCAGCAGCCAAGAGAGTGGCGGCAGCACAGATACGCAGTATTTT

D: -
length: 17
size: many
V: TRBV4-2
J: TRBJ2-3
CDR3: CASSQWAEGHLADTQYF
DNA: TGTGCCAGCAGCCAATGGGCGGAGGGCCACCTAGCAGATACGCAGTATTTT

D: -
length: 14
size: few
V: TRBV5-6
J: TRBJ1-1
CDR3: CASRTTGLNTEAFF
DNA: TGTGCCAGCAGGACTACAGGCCTGAACACTGAAGCTTTCTTT

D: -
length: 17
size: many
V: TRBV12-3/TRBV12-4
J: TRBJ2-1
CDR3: CASSLYGPASSYNEQFF
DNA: TGTGCCAGCAGTTTGTACGGTCCAGCGAGCTCCTACAATGAGCAGTTCTTC

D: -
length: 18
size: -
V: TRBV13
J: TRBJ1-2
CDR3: CASSLVYPDRTSNYGYTF
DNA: TGTGCCAGCAGCTTAGTGTACCCGGACAGAACCTCTAACTATGGCTACACCTTC

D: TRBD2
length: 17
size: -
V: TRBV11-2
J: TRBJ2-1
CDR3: CASSFQSGRAQGNEQFF
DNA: TGTGCCAGCAGCTTCCAAAGCGGGAGGGCCCAGGGCAATGAGCAGTTCTTC

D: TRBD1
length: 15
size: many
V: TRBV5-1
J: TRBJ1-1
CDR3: CASSLAGQRDTEAFF
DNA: TGCGCCAGCAGCTTGGCGGGACAGAGAGACACTGAAGCTTTCTTT

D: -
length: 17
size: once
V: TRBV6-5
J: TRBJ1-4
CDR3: CASSYGPSGPEGEKLFF
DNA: TGTGCCAGCAGTTATGGCCCCTCGGGCCCGGAGGGGGAAAAACTGTTTTTT

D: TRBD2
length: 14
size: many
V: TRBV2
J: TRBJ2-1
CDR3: CASRGLAGRNEQFF
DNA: TGTGCCAGCCGAGGACTAGCGGGACGCAATGAGCAGTTCTTC

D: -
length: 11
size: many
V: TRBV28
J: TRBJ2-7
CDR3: CASSTSYEQYF
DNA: TGTGCCAGCAGCACATCCTACGAGCAGTACTTC

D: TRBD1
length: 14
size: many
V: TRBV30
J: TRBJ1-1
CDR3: CAWDRDRGGLKAFF
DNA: TGTGCCTGGGACCGCGACAGGGGGGGATTAAAAGCTTTCTTT

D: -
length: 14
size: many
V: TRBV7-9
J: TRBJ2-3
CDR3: CASSLLRDTDTQYF
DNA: TGTGCCAGCAGCCTCCTGAGGGACACAGATACGCAGTATTTT